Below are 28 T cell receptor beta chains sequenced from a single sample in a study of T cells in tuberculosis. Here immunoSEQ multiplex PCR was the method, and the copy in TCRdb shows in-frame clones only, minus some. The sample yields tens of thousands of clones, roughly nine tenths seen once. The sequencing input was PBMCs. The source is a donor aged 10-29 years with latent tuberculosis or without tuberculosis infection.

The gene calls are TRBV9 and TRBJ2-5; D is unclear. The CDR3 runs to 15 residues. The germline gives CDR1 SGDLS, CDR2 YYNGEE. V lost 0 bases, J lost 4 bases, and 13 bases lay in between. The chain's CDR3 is CASSVAGRYGETQYF. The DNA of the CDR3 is TGTGCCAGCAGCGTAGCTGGCAGGTATGGAGAGACCCAGTACTTC.

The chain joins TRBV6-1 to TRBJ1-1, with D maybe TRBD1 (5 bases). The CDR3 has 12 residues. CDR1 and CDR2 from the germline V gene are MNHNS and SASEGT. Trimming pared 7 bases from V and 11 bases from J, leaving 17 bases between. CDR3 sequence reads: CASMWGLGEAFF. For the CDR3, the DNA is TGTGCCAGCATGTGGGGCTTGGGTGAGGCTTTCTTT.

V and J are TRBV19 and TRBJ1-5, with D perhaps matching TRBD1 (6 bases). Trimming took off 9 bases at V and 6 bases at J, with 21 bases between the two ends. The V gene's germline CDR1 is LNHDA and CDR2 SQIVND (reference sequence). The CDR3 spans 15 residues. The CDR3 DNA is TGTGCCAGCCACCCTCGGGACAACCCAGCTCAGCCCCAGCATTTT. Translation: CASHPRDNPAQPQHF.

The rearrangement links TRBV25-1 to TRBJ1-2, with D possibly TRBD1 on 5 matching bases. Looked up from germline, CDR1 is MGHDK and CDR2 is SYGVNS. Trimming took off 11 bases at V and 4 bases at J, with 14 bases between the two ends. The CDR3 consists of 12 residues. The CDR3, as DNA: TGTGCCTCCCTGGGGCGCGGCTATGGCTACACCTTC. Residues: CASLGRGYGYTF.

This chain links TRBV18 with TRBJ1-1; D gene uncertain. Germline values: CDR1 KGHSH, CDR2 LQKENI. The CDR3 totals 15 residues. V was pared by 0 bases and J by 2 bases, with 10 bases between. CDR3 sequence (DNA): TGTGCCAGCTCACCACCCCAGGCTAAAAACACTGAAGCTTTCTTT. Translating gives CASSPPQAKNTEAFF. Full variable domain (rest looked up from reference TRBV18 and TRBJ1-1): NAGVMQNPRHLVRRRGQEARLRCSPMKGHSHVYWYRQLPEEGLKFMVYLQKENIIDESGMPKERFSAEFPKEGPSILRIQQVVRGDSAAYFCASSPPQAKNTEAFFGQGTRLTVV.

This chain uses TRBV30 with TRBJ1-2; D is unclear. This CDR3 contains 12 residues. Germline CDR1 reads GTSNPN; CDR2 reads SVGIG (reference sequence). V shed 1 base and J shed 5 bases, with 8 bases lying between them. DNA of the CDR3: TGTGCCTGGAGTGGGGAGTCGTATGGCTACACCTTC. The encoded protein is CAWSGESYGYTF.

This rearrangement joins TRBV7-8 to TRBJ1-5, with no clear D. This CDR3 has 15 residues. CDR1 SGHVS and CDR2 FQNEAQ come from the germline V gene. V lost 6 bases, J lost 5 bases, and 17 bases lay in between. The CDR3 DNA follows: TGTGCCAGCAGTCTTAGCGTCCGGGATTATCAGCCCCAGCATTTT. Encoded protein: CASSLSVRDYQPQHF.

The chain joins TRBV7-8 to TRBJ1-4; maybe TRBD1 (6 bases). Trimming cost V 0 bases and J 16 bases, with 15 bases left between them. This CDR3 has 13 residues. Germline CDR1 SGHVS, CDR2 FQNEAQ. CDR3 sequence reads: CASSLALGTTPFF. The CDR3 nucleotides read TGTGCCAGCAGCTTAGCCCTAGGGACAACTCCGTTTTTT.

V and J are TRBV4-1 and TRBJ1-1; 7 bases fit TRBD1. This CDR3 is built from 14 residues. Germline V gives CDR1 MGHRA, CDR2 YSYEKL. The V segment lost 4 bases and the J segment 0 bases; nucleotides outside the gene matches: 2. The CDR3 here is CASSPGTVNTEAFF. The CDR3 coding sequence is TGCGCCAGCAGCCCCGGGACAGTGAACACTGAAGCTTTCTTT.

CDR3 sequence reads: CASSFAQGGETQYF. CDR3 DNA: TGTGCCAGCAGCTTTGCCCAAGGGGGAGAGACCCAGTACTTC. V gene TRBV7-2 combines with J gene TRBJ2-5; possibly TRBD1 for D (6 bases). Germline assignment: CDR1 SGHTA and CDR2 FQGNSA. V lost 3 bases to trimming and J lost 4 bases, with 12 bases between them. The CDR3 runs 14 residues.

The CDR3 DNA sequence: TGTGCCAGCAGCCGGGACAGGGCGGGGACCGGGGAGCTGTTTTTT. It yields the protein CASSRDRAGTGELFF. The chain employs TRBV7-2 and TRBJ2-2; 9 positions agree with TRBD1. Unmatched junction bases numbered 6, after V lost 5 bases and J lost 5 bases. Germline loops: CDR1 SGHTA, CDR2 FQGNSA. There are 15 residues in the CDR3.

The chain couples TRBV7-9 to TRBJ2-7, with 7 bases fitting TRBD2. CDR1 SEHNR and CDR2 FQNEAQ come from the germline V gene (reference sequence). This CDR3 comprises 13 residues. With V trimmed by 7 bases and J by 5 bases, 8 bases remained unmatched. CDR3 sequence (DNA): TGTGCCAGCACTTTCGAGGGAGGGGACGAGCAGTACTTC. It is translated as CASTFEGGDEQYF.

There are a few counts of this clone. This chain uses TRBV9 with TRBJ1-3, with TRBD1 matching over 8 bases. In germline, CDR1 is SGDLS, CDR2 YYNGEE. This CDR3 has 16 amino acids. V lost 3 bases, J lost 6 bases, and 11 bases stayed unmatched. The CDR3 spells CASSALDRGLENTIYF. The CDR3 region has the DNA TGTGCCAGCAGCGCCCTTGACAGGGGATTGGAAAACACCATATATTTT.

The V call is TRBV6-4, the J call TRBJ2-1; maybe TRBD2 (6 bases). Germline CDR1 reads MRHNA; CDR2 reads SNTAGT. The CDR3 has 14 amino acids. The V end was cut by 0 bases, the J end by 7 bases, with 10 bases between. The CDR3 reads CASSDSLRDNEQFF. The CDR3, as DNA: TGTGCCAGCAGTGACTCCTTGCGGGATAATGAGCAGTTCTTC.

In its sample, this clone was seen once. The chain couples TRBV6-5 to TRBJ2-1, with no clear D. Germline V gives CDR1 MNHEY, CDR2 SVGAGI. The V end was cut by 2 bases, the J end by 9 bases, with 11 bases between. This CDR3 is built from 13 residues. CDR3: CASSYPGSIEQFF. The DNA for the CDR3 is TGTGCCAGCAGTTACCCCGGTTCAATTGAGCAGTTCTTC.

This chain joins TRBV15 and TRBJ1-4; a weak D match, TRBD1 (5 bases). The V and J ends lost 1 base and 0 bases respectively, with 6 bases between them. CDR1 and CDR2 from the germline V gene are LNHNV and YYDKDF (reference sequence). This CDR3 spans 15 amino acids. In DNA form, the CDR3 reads TGTGCCACCAGCAGAGGGGACTCAACTAATGAAAAACTGTTTTTT. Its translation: CATSRGDSTNEKLFF. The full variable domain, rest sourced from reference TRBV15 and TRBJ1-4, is DAMVIQNPRYQVTQFGKPVTLSCSQTLNHNVMYWYQQKSSQAPKLLFHYYDKDFNNEADTPDNFQSRRPNTSFCFLDIRSPGLGDTAMYLCATSRGDSTNEKLFFGSGTQLSVL.

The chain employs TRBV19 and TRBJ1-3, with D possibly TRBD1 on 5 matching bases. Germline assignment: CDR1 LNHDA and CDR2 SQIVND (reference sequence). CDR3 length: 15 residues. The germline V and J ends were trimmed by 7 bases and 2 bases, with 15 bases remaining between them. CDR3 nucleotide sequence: TGTGCCAGTACCCCCCCAGGGATAACTGGAAACACCATATATTTT. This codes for CASTPPGITGNTIYF. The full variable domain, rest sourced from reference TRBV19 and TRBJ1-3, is DGGITQSPKYLFRKEGQNVTLSCEQNLNHDAMYWYRQDPGQGLRLIYYSQIVNDFQKGDIAEGYSVSREKKESFPLTVTSAQKNPTAFYLCASTPPGITGNTIYFGEGSWLTVV.

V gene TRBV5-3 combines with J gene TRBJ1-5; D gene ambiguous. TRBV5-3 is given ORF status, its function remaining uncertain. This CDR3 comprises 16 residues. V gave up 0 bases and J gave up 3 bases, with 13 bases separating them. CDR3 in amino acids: CARSLDPADANQPQHF. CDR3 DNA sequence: TGTGCCAGAAGCTTGGATCCCGCAGATGCCAATCAGCCCCAGCATTTT.

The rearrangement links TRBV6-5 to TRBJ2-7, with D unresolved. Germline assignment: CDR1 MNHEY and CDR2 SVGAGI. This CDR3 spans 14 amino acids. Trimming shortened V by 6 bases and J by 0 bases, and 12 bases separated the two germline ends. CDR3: CASSPVKSSYEQYF. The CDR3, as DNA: TGTGCCAGCAGCCCCGTCAAGAGCTCCTACGAGCAGTACTTC.

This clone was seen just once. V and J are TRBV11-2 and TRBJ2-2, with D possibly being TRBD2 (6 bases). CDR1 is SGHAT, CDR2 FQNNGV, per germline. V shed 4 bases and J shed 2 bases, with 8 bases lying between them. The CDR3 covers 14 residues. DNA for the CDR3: TGTGCCAGCAGCTGGGGGGTCAACACCGGGGAGCTGTTTTTT. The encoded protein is CASSWGVNTGELFF. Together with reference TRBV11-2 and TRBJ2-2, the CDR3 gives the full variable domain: EAGVAQSPRYKIIEKRQSVAFWCNPISGHATLYWYQQILGQGPKLLIQFQNNGVVDDSQLPKDRFSAERLKGVDSTLKIQPAKLEDSAVYLCASSWGVNTGELFFGEGSRLTVL.

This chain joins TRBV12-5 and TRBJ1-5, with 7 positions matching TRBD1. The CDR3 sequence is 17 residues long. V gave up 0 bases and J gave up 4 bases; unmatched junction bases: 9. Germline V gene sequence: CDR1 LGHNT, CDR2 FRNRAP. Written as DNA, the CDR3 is TGTGCTAGTGGTTTGGTACCAGACAGGGAAAGGAATCAGCCCCAGCATTTT. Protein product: CASGLVPDRERNQPQHF.

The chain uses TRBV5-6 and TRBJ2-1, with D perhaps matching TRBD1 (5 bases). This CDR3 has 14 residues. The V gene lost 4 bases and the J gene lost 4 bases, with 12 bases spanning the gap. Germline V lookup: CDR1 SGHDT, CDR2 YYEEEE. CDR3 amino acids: CASSLFNRYNEQFF. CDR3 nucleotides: TGTGCCAGCAGCCTTTTCAACAGGTACAATGAGCAGTTCTTC.

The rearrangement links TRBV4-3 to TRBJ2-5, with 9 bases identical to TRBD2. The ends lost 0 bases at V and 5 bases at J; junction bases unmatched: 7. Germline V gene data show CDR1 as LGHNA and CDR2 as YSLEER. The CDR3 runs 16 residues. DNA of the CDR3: TGCGCCAGCAGCCAAGATCGGCGGGAGGGCTGGGAGACCCAGTACTTC. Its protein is CASSQDRREGWETQYF.

DNA of the CDR3: TGTGCCAGCTCATCCGACAGGGATCAGCCCCAGCATTTT. This codes for CASSSDRDQPQHF. The rearrangement joins TRBV18 to TRBJ1-5, with 7 positions matching TRBD1. Germline V gene sequence: CDR1 KGHSH, CDR2 LQKENI. The V and J ends lost 5 bases and 5 bases, in that order; junction bases with no gene match: 3. The CDR3 covers 13 residues.

CDR3 amino acids: CASSSGGANYGYTF. CDR3 coding DNA: TGCGCCAGCAGCTCGGGGGGAGCTAACTATGGCTACACCTTC. The rearrangement joins TRBV5-1 to TRBJ1-2; TRBD1 might be the D (5 bases). Per germline, CDR1 SGHRS and CDR2 YFSETQ. CDR3 size: 14 residues. V was clipped by 3 bases and J by 0 bases, with 9 bases between them.

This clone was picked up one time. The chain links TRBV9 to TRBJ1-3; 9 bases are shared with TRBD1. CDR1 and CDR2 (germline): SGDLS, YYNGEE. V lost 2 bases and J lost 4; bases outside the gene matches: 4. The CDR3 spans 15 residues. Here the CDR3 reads CASSVGQGIGNTIYF. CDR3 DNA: TGTGCCAGCAGCGTCGGACAGGGGATCGGAAACACCATATATTTT.

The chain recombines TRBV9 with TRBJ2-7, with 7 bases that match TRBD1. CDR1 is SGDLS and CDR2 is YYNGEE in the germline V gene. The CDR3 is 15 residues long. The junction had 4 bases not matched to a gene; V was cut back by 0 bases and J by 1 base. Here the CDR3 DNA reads TGTGCCAGCAGCGTAGGACAGGGCCGTTCCTACGAGCAGTACTTC. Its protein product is CASSVGQGRSYEQYF.

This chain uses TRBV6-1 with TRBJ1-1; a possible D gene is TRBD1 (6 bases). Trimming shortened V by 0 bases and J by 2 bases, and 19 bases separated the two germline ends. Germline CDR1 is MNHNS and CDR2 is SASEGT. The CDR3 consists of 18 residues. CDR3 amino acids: CASSEAIRRGALNTEAFF. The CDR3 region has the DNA TGTGCCAGCAGTGAAGCCATAAGGCGGGGGGCCTTAAACACTGAAGCTTTCTTT.